Reported below is one TCR beta chain. Its antigen remains unidentified. The data were obtained in a study of T cell repertoires in cytomegalovirus infection. Overall study context: Signatures in public TCR beta sequences pointed to both CMV infection and matching HLA type.

CDR1 MNHEY and CDR2 SMNVEV come from the germline V gene (reference sequence). This CDR3 comprises 15 residues. After removal of 2 bases from V and 6 bases from J, the junction contained 7 bases not matched to a gene. MiXCR, applied by TCRdb to the reads, yields one record per CDR3 protein. The table records some 54,000 distinct CDR3 sequences, about 20% of them present only once. This sequence was found in a human donor in good health (CMV status not recorded). Some clones in this sample may be carry-over from other donors' samples. The chain combines TRBV27 with TRBJ1-2; 9 positions agree with TRBD1. The sample consisted of CD8+ T cells from cultured PBMCs, taken from culture after CMV antigen stimulation. This CDR3 reads CASSLPGQGRDGYTF. As DNA, the CDR3 is TGTGCCAGCAGTTTACCCGGACAGGGGAGGGATGGCTACACCTTC.